The clone carrying this T cell receptor beta chain turned up a few times. Its antigen is currently unknown. The table came from immunoSEQ multiplex PCR; TCRdb's copy has only in-frame clones and leaves some out. The sample holds tens of thousands of clones; roughly 80% are singletons and the top ten take about a sixth. The data originate from a study of graft-versus-host responses after intestinal transplantation. Losses at the gene ends were 0 bases for V and 6 bases for J; bases not matched to a gene: 8. This CDR3 has 16 residues. Germline CDR1 reads MNHNS; CDR2 reads SASEGT. The chain uses TRBV6-1 and TRBJ2-5; 9 bases fit TRBD2. This clonotype originated in a human donor who received an intestinal transplant. The starting material was unstimulated CD8+ T cells sorted from spleen or lymph node cells, obtained before intestinal transplant. The CDR3 DNA reads TGTGCCAGCAGTGAAGCGCTTGGCGGGGGGGCCAAGACCCAGTACTTC. It specifies CASSEALGGGAKTQYF.